The T cell receptor beta chain described here comes from a study of CD8+CD57+ T cells in acquired aplastic anemia. Looking at the study overall: The sorted CD4+ and CD8+ cells yielded an average around 3.2 ug of DNA. General study points: The study found no significant CD8+ Simpson's diversity difference between patients and controls.

Genomic DNA served as template for TCR beta VDJ and CDR3 profiling. Using its own MiXCR run on the reads, TCRdb lists one record per CDR3 protein. The sample shows 450,000 to 550,000 distinct CDR3 sequences, around 33% of them seen only once. Concerning this clonotype itself: No antigen is known for it.

CD8+CD57+ cell expansion had been shown by flow cytometry in patients chosen for sequencing. Sequenced material: sorted CD4+, CD8+, or CD8+CD57+ T cells (not recorded which) from PBMCs. The TCR originated in a human donor with aplastic anemia.

CDR3 protein: CASSLAGGTYGYTF. CDR3 DNA: TGTGCCAGCAGCTTAGCTGGGGGGACCTATGGCTACACCTTC. The rearrangement links TRBV7-9 to TRBJ1-2, with D perhaps matching TRBD1 (5 bases). The germline gives CDR1 SEHNR, CDR2 FQNEAQ (reference sequence). CDR3 length equals 14 residues. V gave up 0 bases and J gave up 4 bases, with 9 bases separating them.